Listed below are T cell receptor beta chains from one sample, sequenced in a study of T cells in Graves' hyperthyroidism and ophthalmopathy. Each CDR3 protein gets one entry after TCRdb re-called the multiplex PCR reads with MiXCR. The sample records about 570,000 distinct CDR3 sequences, around 13% being singletons. Sequenced input: blood. These receptors came from a middle-aged woman with Graves' hyperthyroidism. Each CDR3 is given with its conserved first and last residue. The D gene is left open where the match is weak. Clone size is shown for a subset of rows, as once, few, many or a class of expanded clone.

J	V	size	D	CDR3	DNA
TRBJ2-7	TRBV7-2	many	NA	CASSLTSTNEQYF	TGTGCCAGCAGCTTAACTAGCACGAACGAGCAGTACTTC
TRBJ1-3	TRBV3-1	NA	TRBD1	CASTPGQGAFGNTIYF	TGTGCCAGCACTCCCGGACAGGGGGCGTTTGGAAACACCATATATTTT
TRBJ1-1	TRBV7-2	NA	NA	CASSLLSGTTEAFF	TGTGCCAGCAGCTTATTGTCCGGGACCACTGAAGCTTTCTTT
TRBJ2-1	TRBV11-3	many	NA	CASSFSIDEQFF	TGTGCCAGCAGCTTTAGCATCGATGAGCAGTTCTTC
TRBJ2-3	TRBV10-1	many	NA	CASSEAEVSSSTDTQYF	TGCGCCAGCAGTGAGGCCGAGGTCAGCTCTAGCACAGATACGCAGTATTTT
TRBJ2-3	TRBV7-3	NA	TRBD2	CASSFGSGKPTDTQYF	TGTGCCAGCAGCTTCGGGAGCGGGAAACCCACAGATACGCAGTATTTT
TRBJ2-7	TRBV18	NA	TRBD1	CASSDGFGQGAYEQYF	TGTGCCAGCTCTGACGGGTTCGGACAGGGGGCCTACGAGCAGTACTTC
TRBJ1-4	TRBV4-1	NA	NA	CASSQDVGTTNEKLFF	TGCGCCAGCAGCCAAGATGTGGGAACAACTAATGAAAAACTGTTTTTT
TRBJ2-3	TRBV20-1	few	TRBD1	CSARGQQGGGDTQYF	TGCAGTGCTAGAGGTCAACAGGGGGGAGGAGATACGCAGTATTTT
TRBJ2-1	TRBV24-1	NA	NA	CASQHEQFF	TGTGCCTCACAGCACGAGCAGTTCTTC
TRBJ2-1	TRBV20-1	many	TRBD2	CSATVAGGPPYNEQFF	TGCAGTGCTACTGTAGCGGGAGGGCCGCCCTACAATGAGCAGTTCTTC
TRBJ2-1	TRBV20-1	many	TRBD2	CSASEAGVEFF	TGCAGTGCTAGTGAAGCGGGAGTGGAGTTCTTC
TRBJ2-1	TRBV20-1	once	TRBD2	CSARLTSGGYNEQFF	TGCAGTGCTAGATTGACTAGCGGAGGCTACAATGAGCAGTTCTTC
TRBJ2-3	TRBV30	many	NA	CAWSAAAIGSDTQYF	TGTGCCTGGAGCGCCGCGGCGATCGGCTCAGATACGCAGTATTTT
TRBJ2-7	TRBV10-1	few	NA	CASSEGATYEQYF	TGCGCCAGCAGTGAGGGCGCTACCTACGAGCAGTACTTC
TRBJ2-7	TRBV12-3/TRBV12-4	many	NA	CASSSQNEQYF	TGTGCCAGCAGTTCGCAGAACGAGCAGTACTTC
TRBJ2-1	TRBV4-1	few	TRBD1	CASSQRTGEGEQFF	TGCGCCAGCAGCCAAAGGACAGGGGAAGGTGAGCAGTTCTTC
TRBJ2-7	TRBV20-1	many	TRBD2	CSARLAGGEAYEQYF	TGCAGTGCTAGACTAGCGGGAGGTGAAGCCTACGAGCAGTACTTC
TRBJ2-7	TRBV6-1	many	TRBD1	CASTTGQGPYEQYF	TGTGCCAGCACCACGGGACAGGGACCCTACGAGCAGTACTTC
TRBJ1-5	TRBV28	few	NA	CASSSPGHGLGNQPQHF	TGTGCCAGCAGTTCCCCGGGACACGGGTTGGGCAATCAGCCCCAGCATTTT
TRBJ2-7	TRBV27	few	TRBD2	CASSLTSGNEQYF	TGTGCCAGCAGTTTAACTAGCGGTAACGAGCAGTACTTC
TRBJ2-1	TRBV11-2	many	TRBD2	CASREGSGRSSYNEQFF	TGTGCCAGCAGGGAGGGTAGCGGGAGGAGCTCCTACAATGAGCAGTTCTTC
TRBJ2-2	TRBV10-3	NA	NA	CAISGVTKDITGELFF	TGTGCCATCAGTGGAGTAACTAAGGATATCACCGGGGAGCTGTTTTTT
TRBJ1-5	TRBV2	many	TRBD1	CASRRGTGRYSNQPQHF	TGTGCCAGCAGACGAGGGACAGGCCGGTATAGCAATCAGCCCCAGCATTTT
TRBJ2-2	TRBV6-1	many	NA	CASSEASNTGELFF	TGTGCCAGCAGTGAGGCGTCGAACACCGGGGAGCTGTTTTTT
TRBJ1-5	TRBV6-2/TRBV6-3	many	NA	CASRNGGQPQHF	TGTGCCAGCCGAAACGGGGGTCAGCCCCAGCATTTT
TRBJ1-1	TRBV5-1	many	NA	CASSLDLPREPDTEAFF	TGCGCCAGCAGCTTAGACCTTCCCAGGGAGCCCGACACTGAAGCTTTCTTT
TRBJ2-5	TRBV20-1	many	NA	CSARSTVWVGTQYF	TGCAGTGCTAGATCGACAGTCTGGGTGGGGACCCAGTACTTC
TRBJ1-1	TRBV27	many	TRBD1	CASRRNRGGNTEAFF	TGTGCCAGCAGAAGAAACAGGGGGGGGAACACTGAAGCTTTCTTT
TRBJ2-7	TRBV20-1	NA	TRBD1	CSASRDRGSYEQYF	TGCAGTGCTAGTAGGGACAGGGGCTCCTACGAGCAGTACTTC